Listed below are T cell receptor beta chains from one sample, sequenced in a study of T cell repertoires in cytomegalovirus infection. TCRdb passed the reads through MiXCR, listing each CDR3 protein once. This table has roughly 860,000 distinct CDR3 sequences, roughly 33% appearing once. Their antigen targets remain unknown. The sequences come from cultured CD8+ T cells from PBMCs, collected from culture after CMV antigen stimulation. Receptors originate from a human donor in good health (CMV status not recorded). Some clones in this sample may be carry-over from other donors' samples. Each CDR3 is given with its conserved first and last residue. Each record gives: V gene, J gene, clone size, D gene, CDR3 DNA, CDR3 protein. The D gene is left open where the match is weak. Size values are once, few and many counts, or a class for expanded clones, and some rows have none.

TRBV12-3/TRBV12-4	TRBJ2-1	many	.	TGTGCCAGCAGTTTAAGCGAGCAGTTCTTC	CASSLSEQFF
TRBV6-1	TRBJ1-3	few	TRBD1	TGTGCCAGCAGCGTAGGCGTCAGGGGGACGGACACCATATATTTT	CASSVGVRGTDTIYF
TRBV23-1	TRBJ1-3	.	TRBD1	TGCGCCAGCCCTACGGGACAGGGGCCTCCCAGCTCTGGAAACACCATATATTTT	CASPTGQGPPSSGNTIYF
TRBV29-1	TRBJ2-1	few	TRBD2	TGCAGCGTTGGTCAAGCGGGGGAATACAATGAGCAGTTCTTC	CSVGQAGEYNEQFF
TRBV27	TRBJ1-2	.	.	TGTGCCAGCAGACAGGGAAGAAGCTATGGCTACACCTTC	CASRQGRSYGYTF
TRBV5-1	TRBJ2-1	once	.	TGCGCCAGCAGCTTTTTACGAAGGTTTAATGAGCAGTTCTTC	CASSFLRRFNEQFF
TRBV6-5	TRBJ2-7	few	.	TGTGCCAGCAGTTACTCGAAGTACTTGAGCTCCTACGAGCAGTACTTC	CASSYSKYLSSYEQYF
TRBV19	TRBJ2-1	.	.	TGTGCCAGTAGGGGCTCAGGGCCGAGTAATGAGCAGTTCTTC	CASRGSGPSNEQFF
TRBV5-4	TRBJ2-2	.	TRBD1	TGTGCCAGCAGCTTGGGGACAGGGGGCCCCGGGGAGCTGTTTTTT	CASSLGTGGPGELFF
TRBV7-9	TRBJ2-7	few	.	TGTGCCAGCAGCTCTTTCCTCTACGAGCAGTACTTC	CASSSFLYEQYF
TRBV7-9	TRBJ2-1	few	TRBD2	TGTGCCAGCAGCAGCCCTACTAGCGGGGGGGCCCATGAGCAGTTCTTC	CASSSPTSGGAHEQFF
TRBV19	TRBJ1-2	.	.	TGTGCCAGTAGTTGGGGGGAACCCTACTATGGCTACACCTTC	CASSWGEPYYGYTF
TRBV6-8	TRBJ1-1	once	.	TGTGCCAGCAGTTACAGTACGGGATGGGTGAACACTGAAGCTTTCTTT	CASSYSTGWVNTEAFF
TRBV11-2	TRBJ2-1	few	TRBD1	TGTGCCAGCAGCTTCCGGGACAGGGCCGACAATGAGCAGTTCTTC	CASSFRDRADNEQFF
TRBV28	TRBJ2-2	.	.	TGTGCCAGCAGTTTAGTCGGGGGCCCCACCGGGGAGCTGTTTTTT	CASSLVGGPTGELFF
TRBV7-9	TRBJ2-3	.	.	TGTGCCAGCTTCCAACGTGGACGGAGCACAGATACGCAGTATTTT	CASFQRGRSTDTQYF
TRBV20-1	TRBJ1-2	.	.	TGCAGTGCTAGAGGCACCTCTGGTTATGGCTACACCTTC	CSARGTSGYGYTF
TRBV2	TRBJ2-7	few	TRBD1	TGTGCCAGCAGGTTGGGACAGGTAGTTTACGAGCAGTACTTC	CASRLGQVVYEQYF
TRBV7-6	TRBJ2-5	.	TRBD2	TGTACCAGCAGCCGTTTAGCGGGGCAAGAGACCCAGTACTTC	CTSSRLAGQETQYF
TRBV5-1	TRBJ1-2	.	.	TGCGCCAGCAGCTTGGCCCCCCTGGGAGGCTACACCTTC	CASSLAPLGGYTF
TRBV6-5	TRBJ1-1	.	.	TGTGCCAGCAGTTACTCGGCGGACACTGAAGCTTTCTTT	CASSYSADTEAFF
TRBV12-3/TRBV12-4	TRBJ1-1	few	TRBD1	TGTGCCAGCAGGTACCGAGACAGGGGGACTGAAGCTTTCTTT	CASRYRDRGTEAFF
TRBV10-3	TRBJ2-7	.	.	TGTGCCATCAGTGAAAAGGGCGCCTACGAGCAGTACTTC	CAISEKGAYEQYF
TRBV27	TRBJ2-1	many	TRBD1	TGTGCCAGCAGTTTAGGCCGGGGGACAGGGGGTATCAACAATGAGCAGTTCTTC	CASSLGRGTGGINNEQFF
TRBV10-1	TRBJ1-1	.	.	TGCGCCAGCAGCCCCTACTTCGGGATGAACACTGAAGCTTTCTTT	CASSPYFGMNTEAFF
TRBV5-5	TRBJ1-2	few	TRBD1	TGTGCCAGCAGCCAGGAGGACAGGGGAAGGGTTGGCTATGGCTACACCTTC	CASSQEDRGRVGYGYTF
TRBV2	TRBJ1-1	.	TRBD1	TGTGCCAGCAGTCTTTCGGGACAGGGGGCGTTACACACTGAAGCTTTCTTT	CASSLSGQGALHTEAFF
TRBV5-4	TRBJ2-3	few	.	TGTGCCAGCAGCTTTGGGGGTTCTGACACAGATACGCAGTATTTT	CASSFGGSDTDTQYF
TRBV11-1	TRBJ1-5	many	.	TGTGCCAGCAGCTTTAACGGGGATGGACAGCCCCAGCATTTT	CASSFNGDGQPQHF
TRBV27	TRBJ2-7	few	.	TGTGCCAGCAGTTTATCGAAGGGGGGGCGCGAGCAGTACTTC	CASSLSKGGREQYF
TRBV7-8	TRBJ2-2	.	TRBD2	TGTGCCAGCAGCTTCCTTAGCGGGGGGGCCGGGGAGCTGTTTTTT	CASSFLSGGAGELFF
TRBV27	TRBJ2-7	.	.	TGTGCCAGCAGTTGGCGTACCCCACCTCCCTACGAGCAGTACTTC	CASSWRTPPPYEQYF
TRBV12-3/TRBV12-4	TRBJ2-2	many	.	TGTGCCAGCAGTTTTTGGGGTCCTCGGTTAGACACCGGGGAGCTGTTTTTT	CASSFWGPRLDTGELFF